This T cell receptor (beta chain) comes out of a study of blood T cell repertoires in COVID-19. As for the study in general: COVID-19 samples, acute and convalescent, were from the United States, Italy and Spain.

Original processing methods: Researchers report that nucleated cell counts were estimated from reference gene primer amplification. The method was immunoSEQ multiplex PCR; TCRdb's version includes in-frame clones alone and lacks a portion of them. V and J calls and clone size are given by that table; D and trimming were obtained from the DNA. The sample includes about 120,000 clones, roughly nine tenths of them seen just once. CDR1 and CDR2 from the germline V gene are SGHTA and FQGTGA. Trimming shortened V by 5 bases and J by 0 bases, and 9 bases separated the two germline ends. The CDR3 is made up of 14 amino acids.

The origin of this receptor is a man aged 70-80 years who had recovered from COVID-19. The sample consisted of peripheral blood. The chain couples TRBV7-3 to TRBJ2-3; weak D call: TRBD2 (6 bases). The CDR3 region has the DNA TGTGCCAGCAGCCCGAGCGGGAGCACAGATACGCAGTATTTT. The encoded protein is CASSPSGSTDTQYF.